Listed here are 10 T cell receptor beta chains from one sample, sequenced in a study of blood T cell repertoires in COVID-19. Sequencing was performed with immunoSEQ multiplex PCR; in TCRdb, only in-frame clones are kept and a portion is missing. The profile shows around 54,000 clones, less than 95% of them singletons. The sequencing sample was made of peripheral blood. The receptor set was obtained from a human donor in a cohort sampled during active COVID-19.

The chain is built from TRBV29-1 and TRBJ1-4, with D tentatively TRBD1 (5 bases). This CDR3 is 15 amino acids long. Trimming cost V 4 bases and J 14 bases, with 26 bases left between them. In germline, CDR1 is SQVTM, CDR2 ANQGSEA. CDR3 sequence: CSVAGTGARDEFLFF. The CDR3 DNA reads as TGCAGCGTTGCAGGGACTGGGGCCCGGGATGAATTTCTGTTTTTT. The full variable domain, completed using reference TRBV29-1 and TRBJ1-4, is SAVISQKPSRDICQRGTSLTIQCQVDSQVTMMFWYRQQPGQSLTLIATANQGSEATYESGFVIDKFPISRPNLTFSTLTVSNMSPEDSSIYLCSVAGTGARDEFLFFGSGTQLSVL.

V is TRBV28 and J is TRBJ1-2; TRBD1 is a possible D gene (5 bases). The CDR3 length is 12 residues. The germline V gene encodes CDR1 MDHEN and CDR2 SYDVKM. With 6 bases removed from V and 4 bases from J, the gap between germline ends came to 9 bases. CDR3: CASRPDIYGYTF. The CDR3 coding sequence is TGTGCCAGCAGACCGGACATCTATGGCTACACCTTC.

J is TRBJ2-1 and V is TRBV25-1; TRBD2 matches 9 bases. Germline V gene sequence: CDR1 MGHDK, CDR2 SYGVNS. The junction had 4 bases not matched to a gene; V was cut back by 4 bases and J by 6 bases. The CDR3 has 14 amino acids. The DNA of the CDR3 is TGTGCCAGCAGTGCCGGACTAGCGAGCAATGAGCAGTTCTTC. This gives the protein CASSAGLASNEQFF.

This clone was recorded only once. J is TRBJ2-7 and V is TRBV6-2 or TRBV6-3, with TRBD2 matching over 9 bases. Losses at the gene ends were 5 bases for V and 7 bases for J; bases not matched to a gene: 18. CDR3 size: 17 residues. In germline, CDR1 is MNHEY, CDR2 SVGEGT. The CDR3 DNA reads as TGTGCCAGCAGTGACGCCGAAAGGACTAGCGAGAAGTGGGAGCAGTACTTC. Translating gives CASSDAERTSEKWEQYF.

In DNA, the CDR3 is TGTGCCAGCAGCTTACGGGCGGGAGGTGGCAATGAGCAGTTCTTC. Its protein product is CASSLRAGGGNEQFF. This rearrangement joins TRBV7-6 to TRBJ2-1, with TRBD2 matching over 8 bases. The CDR3 is made up of 15 amino acids. The junction had 6 bases not matched to a gene; V was cut back by 2 bases and J by 6 bases. Looked up from germline, CDR1 is SGHVS and CDR2 is FNYEAQ.

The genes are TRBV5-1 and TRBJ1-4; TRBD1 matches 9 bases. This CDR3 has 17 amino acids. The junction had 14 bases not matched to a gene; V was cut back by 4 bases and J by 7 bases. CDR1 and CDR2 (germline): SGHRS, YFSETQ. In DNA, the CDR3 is TGCGCCAGCAGCGGGAAGGTTTCGACAGGGGGGACTGAAAAACTGTTTTTT. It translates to CASSGKVSTGGTEKLFF.

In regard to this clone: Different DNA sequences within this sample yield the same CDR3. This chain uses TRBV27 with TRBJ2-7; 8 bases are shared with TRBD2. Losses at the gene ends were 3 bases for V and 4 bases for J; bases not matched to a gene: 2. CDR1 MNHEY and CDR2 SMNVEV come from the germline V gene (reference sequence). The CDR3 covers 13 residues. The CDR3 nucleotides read TGTGCCAGCAGTTTTGCTAGCGGGTACGAGCAGTACTTC. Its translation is CASSFASGYEQYF.

For the CDR3, the DNA is TGTGCCAGCAGCTTAGTTTGGGCGCCTGAGCAGTTCTTC. Amino acids: CASSLVWAPEQFF. This chain connects TRBV7-2 to TRBJ2-1; D not certain. CDR1 and CDR2 (germline): SGHTA, FQGNSA. CDR3 length: 13 amino acids. With 1 base removed from V and 9 bases from J, the gap between germline ends came to 10 bases. The full variable domain, completed using reference TRBV7-2 and TRBJ2-1, is GAGVSQSPSNKVTEKGKDVELRCDPISGHTALYWYRQSLGQGLEFLIYFQGNSAPDKSGLPSDRFSAERTGGSVSTLTIQRTQQEDSAVYLCASSLVWAPEQFFGPGTRLTVL.

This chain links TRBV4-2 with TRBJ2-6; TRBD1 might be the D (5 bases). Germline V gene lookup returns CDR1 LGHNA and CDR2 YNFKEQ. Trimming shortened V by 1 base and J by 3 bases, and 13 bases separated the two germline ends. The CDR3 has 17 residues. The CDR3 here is CASSQVGQGNGANVLTF. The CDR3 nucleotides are TGTGCCAGCAGCCAAGTCGGACAAGGGAATGGGGCCAACGTCCTGACTTTC.

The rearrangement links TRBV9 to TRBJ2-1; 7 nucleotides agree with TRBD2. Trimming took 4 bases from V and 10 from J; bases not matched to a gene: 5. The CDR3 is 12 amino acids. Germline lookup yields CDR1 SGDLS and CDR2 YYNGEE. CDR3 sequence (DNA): TGTGCCAGCAGCCCCGGGGGGAAGGAGCAGTTCTTC. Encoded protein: CASSPGGKEQFF.